This is a list of T cell receptor beta chains from one sample in a study of response to subunit inactivated influenza vaccine. TCRdb ran MiXCR on the RT-PCR reads and lists one entry per CDR3 protein. Of a few hundred thousand distinct CDR3 sequences in the sample, 20% to 25% were seen once. Here the sequenced sample was PBMCs from blood, taken 21 months after vaccination. The source of these receptors is a man between 50 and 69 years old who received an inactivated influenza vaccine. The CDR3 runs from the conserved cysteine through the conserved F or W. A D gene is named only where the DNA matches it firmly. The size field is filled for only some rows; it gives once, few, many or a size class.

d_gene,v_gene,abundance,j_gene,CDR3aa,CDR3nt
TRBD1,TRBV29-1,-,TRBJ2-7,CSAGQVYEQYF,TGCAGCGCGGGACAGGTCTACGAGCAGTACTTC
-,TRBV7-2,few,TRBJ1-1,CASTNPGGGEAFF,TGTGCCAGCACCAATCCGGGGGGTGGTGAAGCTTTCTTT
-,TRBV25-1,-,TRBJ2-3,CASSEGPPHTQYF,TGTGCCAGCAGTGAAGGGCCCCCTCATACGCAGTATTTT
-,TRBV11-1,-,TRBJ2-3,CASSRDLGSTDTQYF,TGTGCCAGCAGCCGGGACCTGGGTAGCACAGATACGCAGTATTTT
TRBD1,TRBV7-8,few,TRBJ1-6,CASSYTRQGDSPLHF,TGTGCCAGCAGCTACACCCGACAGGGAGACTCACCCCTCCACTTT
-,TRBV6-1,-,TRBJ1-1,CASRFGHENTEAFF,TGTGCCAGCAGATTCGGACACGAGAACACTGAAGCTTTCTTT
-,TRBV6-5,-,TRBJ1-3,CASSYLGRGIGNTIYF,TGTGCCAGCAGTTATCTAGGGAGAGGGATTGGAAACACCATATATTTT
-,TRBV27,few,TRBJ1-4,CASSFQGSEKLFF,TGTGCCAGCAGTTTCCAGGGGTCTGAAAAACTGTTTTTT
TRBD2,TRBV20-1,-,TRBJ2-3,CSAGSTSRRSDTQYF,TGCAGTGCTGGGTCGACTAGCCGGAGGTCGGATACGCAGTATTTT
TRBD2,TRBV20-1,-,TRBJ2-1,CSARSLAGGLYNEQFF,TGCAGTGCTAGATCCCTAGCGGGAGGGTTATACAATGAGCAGTTCTTC
-,TRBV7-2,many,TRBJ1-1,CASSSPDITYEAFF,TGTGCCAGCAGCTCCCCTGACATTACTTATGAAGCTTTCTTT
-,TRBV10-3,many,TRBJ1-5,CATVRDLNQPQHF,TGTGCCACGGTCCGGGACCTGAATCAGCCCCAGCATTTT
-,TRBV7-9,few,TRBJ2-3,CASSFRSAADTQYF,TGTGCCAGCAGCTTCAGGAGCGCAGCAGATACGCAGTATTTT
-,TRBV13,-,TRBJ2-2,CASTSRGLRVTGELFF,TGTGCCAGCACCTCCCGGGGACTCCGGGTCACCGGGGAGCTGTTTTTT
TRBD2,TRBV12-3/TRBV12-4,-,TRBJ2-3,CASSSGLAPDTQYF,TGTGCCAGCAGTTCGGGACTAGCGCCAGATACGCAGTATTTT
-,TRBV5-1,few,TRBJ1-3,CASSLIPSSKDTIYF,TGCGCCAGCAGCTTGATTCCCAGCTCTAAGGACACCATATATTTT
TRBD2,TRBV19,-,TRBJ2-1,CATVGGGGSSYNEQFF,TGTGCCACCGTGGGTGGCGGGGGGAGCTCCTACAATGAGCAGTTCTTC
-,TRBV20-1,-,TRBJ2-1,CSARMGAPEQFF,TGCAGTGCTCGGATGGGGGCTCCTGAGCAGTTCTTC
TRBD2,TRBV11-2,few,TRBJ2-1,CASSLIFGTSIINEQFF,TGTGCCAGCAGCTTAATTTTCGGGACTAGCATTATCAATGAGCAGTTCTTC
TRBD1,TRBV25-1,few,TRBJ2-1,CASSEIGRTGANEQFF,TGTGCCAGCAGTGAAATCGGAAGGACAGGGGCAAATGAGCAGTTCTTC
TRBD2,TRBV7-6,few,TRBJ2-1,CASSLATSGAYNEQFF,TGTGCCAGCAGCTTAGCTACTAGCGGAGCGTACAATGAGCAGTTCTTC
-,TRBV18,many,TRBJ2-7,CASSPGAYEQYF,TGTGCCAGCAGCCCGGGGGCCTACGAGCAGTACTTC
TRBD1,TRBV29-1,-,TRBJ1-2,CSVPQGARGYTF,TGCAGCGTCCCACAGGGGGCGCGAGGCTACACCTTC
-,TRBV28,-,TRBJ1-1,CASSSGVYNTEAFF,TGTGCCAGCAGTTCGGGTGTCTATAACACTGAAGCTTTCTTT
TRBD2,TRBV14,-,TRBJ2-1,CASSVSGTNSYNEQFF,TGTGCCAGCAGCGTCTCCGGGACTAACTCCTACAATGAGCAGTTCTTC
-,TRBV7-2,-,TRBJ2-7,CASSLVGGAVYEQYF,TGTGCCAGCAGCTTAGTTGGGGGGGCTGTCTACGAGCAGTACTTC
-,TRBV20-1,few,TRBJ1-4,CSARSPEGTNEKLFF,TGCAGTGCTAGGTCCCCGGAGGGAACTAATGAAAAACTGTTTTTT
-,TRBV4-2,many,TRBJ1-1,CASSLGGPKVEAFF,TGTGCCAGCAGCCTAGGGGGGCCCAAGGTTGAAGCTTTCTTT
TRBD2,TRBV20-1,-,TRBJ2-1,CSVRESARAYNEQFF,TGCAGTGTGCGGGAGAGTGCTAGGGCCTACAATGAGCAGTTCTTC
-,TRBV5-4,many,TRBJ1-1,CASSPPGVRNTEAFF,TGTGCCAGCAGCCCTCCGGGGGTCAGGAACACTGAAGCTTTCTTT
-,TRBV6-6,few,TRBJ1-1,CASILTVNTEAFF,TGTGCCAGCATCCTGACAGTCAACACTGAAGCTTTCTTT
-,TRBV29-1,few,TRBJ2-4,CSVASGGPFKNIQYF,TGCAGCGTAGCGAGCGGAGGCCCTTTCAAAAACATTCAGTACTTC
TRBD2,TRBV7-6,many,TRBJ2-7,CASSLYREGVGEQYF,TGTGCCAGCAGCTTATATCGGGAGGGTGTAGGCGAGCAGTACTTC
-,TRBV20-1,-,TRBJ1-1,CSATGWASNTEAFF,TGCAGTGCTACAGGCTGGGCCTCGAACACTGAAGCTTTCTTT
-,TRBV20-1,-,TRBJ1-5,CSARDPLSPGPQHF,TGCAGTGCTAGAGATCCTCTTTCTCCCGGGCCCCAGCATTTT
-,TRBV5-5,few,TRBJ1-5,CASSGQLGAGDRPQHF,TGTGCCAGCAGCGGGCAATTGGGGGCGGGAGACCGGCCCCAGCATTTT
TRBD1,TRBV7-6,many,TRBJ2-1,CASSLTRQGANNEQFF,TGTGCCAGCAGCTTAACTAGACAGGGGGCTAACAATGAGCAGTTCTTC
TRBD2,TRBV20-1,many,TRBJ2-2,CSAREPDSGGTRSNTGELFF,TGCAGTGCTAGAGAGCCTGACAGCGGGGGGACGAGATCGAACACCGGGGAGCTGTTTTTT
-,TRBV24-1,few,TRBJ1-2,CATSDTARGYGYTF,TGTGCCACCAGTGATACGGCAAGGGGGTACGGCTACACCTTC
-,TRBV6-1,many,TRBJ1-4,CASSAAATNEKLFF,TGTGCCAGCAGTGCAGCTGCAACTAATGAAAAACTGTTTTTT
TRBD2,TRBV29-1,once,TRBJ2-2,CSGREGTPNTGELFF,TGCAGCGGCCGGGAGGGGACACCGAACACCGGGGAGCTGTTTTTT
-,TRBV7-2,few,TRBJ1-6,CASSLDKAYNSPLHF,TGTGCCAGCAGCTTAGATAAGGCCTATAATTCACCCCTCCACTTT
TRBD1,TRBV20-1,-,TRBJ2-7,CSARVTGDYEQYF,TGCAGTGCTAGAGTAACAGGGGACTACGAGCAGTACTTC
TRBD2,TRBV7-3,many,TRBJ2-7,CASSLTGGDDEQYF,TGTGCCAGCAGCCTGACGGGAGGTGATGACGAGCAGTACTTC
TRBD1,TRBV12-3/TRBV12-4,few,TRBJ1-2,CASSQGDRGSNYGYTF,TGTGCCAGCAGCCAGGGGGACAGGGGGTCTAACTATGGCTACACCTTC
-,TRBV11-1,few,TRBJ2-3,CASSLNAASGRYTDTQYF,TGTGCCAGCAGCTTAAACGCCGCAAGTGGTAGATACACAGATACGCAGTATTTT
-,TRBV28,-,TRBJ2-5,CASAQETQYF,TGTGCCAGCGCACAAGAGACCCAGTACTTC
TRBD1,TRBV11-1,-,TRBJ1-6,CASSQRPGQGANNSPLHF,TGTGCCAGCAGCCAGCGGCCGGGACAGGGGGCTAATAATTCACCCCTCCACTTT
-,TRBV20-1,few,TRBJ1-2,CSARDAGNTYGYTF,TGCAGTGCTAGAGACGCGGGGAACACCTATGGCTACACCTTC
-,TRBV5-4,-,TRBJ1-1,CASAGAVNTEAFF,TGTGCCAGCGCAGGGGCGGTGAACACTGAAGCTTTCTTT
-,TRBV28,many,TRBJ2-5,CASTTSQETQYF,TGTGCCAGCACGACTAGCCAAGAGACCCAGTACTTC
-,TRBV20-1,-,TRBJ2-3,CSALRVGLGTDTQYF,TGCAGTGCCCTTAGAGTGGGGTTGGGCACAGATACGCAGTATTTT
TRBD2,TRBV5-6,-,TRBJ2-5,CASSFLAGGQQETQYF,TGTGCCAGCAGCTTTTTAGCGGGGGGCCAACAAGAGACCCAGTACTTC
TRBD1,TRBV4-2,-,TRBJ1-6,CASSRTGDGSPLHF,TGTGCCAGCAGCCGGACAGGGGACGGGTCACCCCTCCACTTT
TRBD2,TRBV4-2,-,TRBJ2-1,CASSQELAGGPYNEQFF,TGTGCCAGCAGCCAAGAGCTAGCGGGAGGGCCGTACAATGAGCAGTTCTTC
TRBD1,TRBV4-2,many,TRBJ1-2,CASSQETGYGYTF,TGTGCCAGCAGCCAAGAGACAGGGTATGGCTACACCTTC
-,TRBV12-3/TRBV12-4,-,TRBJ1-2,CASRLDGNGYTF,TGTGCCAGCAGACTAGACGGCAATGGCTACACCTTC